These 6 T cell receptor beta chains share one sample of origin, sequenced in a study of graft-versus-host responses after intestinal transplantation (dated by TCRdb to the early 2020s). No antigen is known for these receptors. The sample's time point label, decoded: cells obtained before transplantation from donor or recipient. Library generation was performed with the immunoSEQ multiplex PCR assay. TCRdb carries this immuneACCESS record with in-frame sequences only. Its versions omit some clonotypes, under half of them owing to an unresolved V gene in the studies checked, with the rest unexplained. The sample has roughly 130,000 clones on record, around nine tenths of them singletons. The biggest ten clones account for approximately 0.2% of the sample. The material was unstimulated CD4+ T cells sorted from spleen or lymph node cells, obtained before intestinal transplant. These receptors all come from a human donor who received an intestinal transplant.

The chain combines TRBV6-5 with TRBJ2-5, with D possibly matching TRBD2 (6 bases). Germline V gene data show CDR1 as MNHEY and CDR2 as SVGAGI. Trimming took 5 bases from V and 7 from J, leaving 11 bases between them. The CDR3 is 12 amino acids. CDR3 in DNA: TGTGCCAGCAGTATGGTCGGGGGGACCCAGTACTTC. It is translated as CASSMVGGTQYF.

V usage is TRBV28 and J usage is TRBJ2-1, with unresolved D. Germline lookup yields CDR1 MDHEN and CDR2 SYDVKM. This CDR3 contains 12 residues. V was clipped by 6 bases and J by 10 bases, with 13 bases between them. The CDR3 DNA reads TGTGCCAGCAGACCAGCAGGTCGAGAGCAGTTCTTC. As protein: CASRPAGREQFF.

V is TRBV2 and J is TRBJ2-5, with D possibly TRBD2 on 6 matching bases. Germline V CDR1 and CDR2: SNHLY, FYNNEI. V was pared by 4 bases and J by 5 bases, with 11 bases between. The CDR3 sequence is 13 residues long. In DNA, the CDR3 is TGTGCCAGCAGTGGTTGGAGGGTCGAGACCCAGTACTTC. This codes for CASSGWRVETQYF.

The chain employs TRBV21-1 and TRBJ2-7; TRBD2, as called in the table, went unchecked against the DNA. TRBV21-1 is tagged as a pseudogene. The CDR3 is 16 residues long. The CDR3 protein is CACSNPSSGGPYEQYF. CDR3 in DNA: TGTGCCTGCAGCAACCCCTCTAGCGGGGGACCCTACGAGCAGTACTTC.

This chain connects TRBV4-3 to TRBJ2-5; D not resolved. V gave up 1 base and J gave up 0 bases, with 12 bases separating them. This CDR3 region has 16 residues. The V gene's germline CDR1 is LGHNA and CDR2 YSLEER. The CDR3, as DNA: TGCGCCAGCAGCCAAGCAGGAACTTCGTACCAAGAGACCCAGTACTTC. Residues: CASSQAGTSYQETQYF.

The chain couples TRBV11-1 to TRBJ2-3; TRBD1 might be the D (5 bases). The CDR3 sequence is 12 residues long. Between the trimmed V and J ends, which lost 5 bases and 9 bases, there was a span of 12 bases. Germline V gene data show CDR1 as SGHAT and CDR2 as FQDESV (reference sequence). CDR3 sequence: CASSTREGTQYF. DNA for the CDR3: TGTGCCAGCAGCACCAGGGAAGGGACGCAGTATTTT.